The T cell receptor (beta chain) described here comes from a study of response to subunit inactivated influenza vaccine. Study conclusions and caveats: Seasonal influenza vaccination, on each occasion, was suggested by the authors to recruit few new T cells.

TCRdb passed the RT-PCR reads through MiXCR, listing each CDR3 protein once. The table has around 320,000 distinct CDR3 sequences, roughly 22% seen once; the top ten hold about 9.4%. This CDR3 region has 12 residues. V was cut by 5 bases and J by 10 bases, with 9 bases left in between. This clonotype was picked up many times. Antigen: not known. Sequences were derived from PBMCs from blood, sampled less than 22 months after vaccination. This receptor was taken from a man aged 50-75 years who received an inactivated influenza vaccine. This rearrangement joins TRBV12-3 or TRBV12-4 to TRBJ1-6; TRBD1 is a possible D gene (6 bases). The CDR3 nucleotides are TGTGCCAGCAGTACAGGGATCTCACCCCTCCACTTT. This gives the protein CASSTGISPLHF.